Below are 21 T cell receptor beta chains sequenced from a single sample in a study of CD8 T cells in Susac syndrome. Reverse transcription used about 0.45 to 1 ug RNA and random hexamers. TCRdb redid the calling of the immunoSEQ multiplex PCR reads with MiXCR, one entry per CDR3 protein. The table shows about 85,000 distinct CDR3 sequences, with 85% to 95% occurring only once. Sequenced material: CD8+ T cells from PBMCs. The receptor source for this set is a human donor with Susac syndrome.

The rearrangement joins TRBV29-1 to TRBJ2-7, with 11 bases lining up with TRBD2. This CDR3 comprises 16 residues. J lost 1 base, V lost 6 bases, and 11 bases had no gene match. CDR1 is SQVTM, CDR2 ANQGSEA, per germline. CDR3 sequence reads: CSVLQLAGGPSYEQYF. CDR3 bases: TGCAGCGTCCTACAATTAGCGGGAGGGCCGTCCTACGAGCAGTACTTC.

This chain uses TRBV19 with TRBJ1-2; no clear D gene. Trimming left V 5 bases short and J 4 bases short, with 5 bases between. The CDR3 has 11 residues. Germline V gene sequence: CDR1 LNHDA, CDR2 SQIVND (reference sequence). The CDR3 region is CASSSSYGYTF. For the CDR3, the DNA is TGTGCCAGTAGTTCCAGCTATGGCTACACCTTC.

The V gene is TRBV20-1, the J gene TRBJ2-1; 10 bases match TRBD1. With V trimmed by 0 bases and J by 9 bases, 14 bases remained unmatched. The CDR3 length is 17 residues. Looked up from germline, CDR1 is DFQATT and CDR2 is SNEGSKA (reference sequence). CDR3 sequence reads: CSAREMRQGAWMGEQFF. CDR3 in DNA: TGCAGTGCTAGAGAAATGAGACAGGGGGCTTGGATGGGTGAGCAGTTCTTC.

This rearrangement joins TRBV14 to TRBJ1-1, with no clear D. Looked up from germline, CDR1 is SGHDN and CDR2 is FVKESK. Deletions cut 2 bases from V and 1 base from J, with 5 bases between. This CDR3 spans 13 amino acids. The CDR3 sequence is CASSQWGNTEAFF. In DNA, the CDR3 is TGTGCCAGCAGCCAATGGGGGAACACTGAAGCTTTCTTT.

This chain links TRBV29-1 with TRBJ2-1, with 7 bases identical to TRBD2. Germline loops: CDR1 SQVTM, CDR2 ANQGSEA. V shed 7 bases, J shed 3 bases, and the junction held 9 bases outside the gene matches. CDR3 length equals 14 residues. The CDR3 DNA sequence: TGCAGCGCGGTCGGTAGCGGGCTCTACAATGAGCAGTTCTTC. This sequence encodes CSAVGSGLYNEQFF.

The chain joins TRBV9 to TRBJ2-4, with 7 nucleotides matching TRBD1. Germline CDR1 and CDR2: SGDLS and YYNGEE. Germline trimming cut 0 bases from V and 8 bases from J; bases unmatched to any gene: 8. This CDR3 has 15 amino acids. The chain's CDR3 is CASSVGIGGSDIQYF. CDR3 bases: TGTGCCAGCAGCGTAGGAATAGGGGGCTCGGACATTCAGTACTTC.

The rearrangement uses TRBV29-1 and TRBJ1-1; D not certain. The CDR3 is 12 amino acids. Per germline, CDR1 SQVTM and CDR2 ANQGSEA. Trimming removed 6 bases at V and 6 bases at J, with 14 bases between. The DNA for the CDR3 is TGCAGCGTGTTTGGCGGTCGGGCTGAAGCTTTCTTT. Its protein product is CSVFGGRAEAFF.

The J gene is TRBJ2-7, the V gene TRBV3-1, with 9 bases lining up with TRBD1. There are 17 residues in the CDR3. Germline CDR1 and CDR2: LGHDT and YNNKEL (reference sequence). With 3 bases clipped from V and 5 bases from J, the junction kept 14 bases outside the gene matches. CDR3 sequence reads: CASSQVFGTGPWDEQYF. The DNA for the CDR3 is TGTGCCAGCAGCCAGGTTTTCGGGACAGGGCCCTGGGACGAGCAGTACTTC.

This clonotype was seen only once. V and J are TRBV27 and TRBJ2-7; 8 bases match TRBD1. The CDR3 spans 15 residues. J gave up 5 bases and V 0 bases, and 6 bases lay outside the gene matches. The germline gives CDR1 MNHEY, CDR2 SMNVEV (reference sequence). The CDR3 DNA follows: TGTGCCAGCAGTTTATCGGCAGGGGGCTGGGACGAGCAGTACTTC. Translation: CASSLSAGGWDEQYF.

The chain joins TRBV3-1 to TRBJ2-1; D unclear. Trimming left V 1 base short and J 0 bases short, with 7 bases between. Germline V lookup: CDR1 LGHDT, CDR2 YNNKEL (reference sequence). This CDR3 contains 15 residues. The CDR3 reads CASSQVRSSYNEQFF. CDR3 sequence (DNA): TGTGCCAGCAGCCAAGTCCGGAGCTCCTACAATGAGCAGTTCTTC.

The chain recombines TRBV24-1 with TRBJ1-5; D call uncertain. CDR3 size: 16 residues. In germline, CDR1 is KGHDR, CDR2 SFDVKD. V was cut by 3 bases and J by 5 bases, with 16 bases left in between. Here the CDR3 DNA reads TGTGCCACCAGTGATCCATCGGCAGGCCCAGATCAGCCCCAGCATTTT. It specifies CATSDPSAGPDQPQHF.

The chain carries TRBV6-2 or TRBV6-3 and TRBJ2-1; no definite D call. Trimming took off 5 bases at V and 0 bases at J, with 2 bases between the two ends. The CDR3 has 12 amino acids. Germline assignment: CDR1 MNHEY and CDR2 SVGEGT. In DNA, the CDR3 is TGTGCCAGCAGTATCTCCTACAATGAGCAGTTCTTC. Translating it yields CASSISYNEQFF.

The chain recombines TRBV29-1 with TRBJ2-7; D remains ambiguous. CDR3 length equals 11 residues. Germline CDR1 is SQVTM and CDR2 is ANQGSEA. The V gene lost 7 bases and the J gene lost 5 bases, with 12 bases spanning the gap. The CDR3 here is CSGRREDEQYF. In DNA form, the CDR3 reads TGCAGCGGACGACGAGAGGACGAGCAGTACTTC.

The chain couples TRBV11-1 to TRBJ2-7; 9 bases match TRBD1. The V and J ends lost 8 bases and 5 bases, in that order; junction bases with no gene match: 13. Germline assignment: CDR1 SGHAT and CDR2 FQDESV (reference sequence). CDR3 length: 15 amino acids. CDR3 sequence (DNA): TGTGCCAGCGTCTTAGCGGACAGGGGATTCGACGAGCAGTACTTC. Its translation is CASVLADRGFDEQYF.

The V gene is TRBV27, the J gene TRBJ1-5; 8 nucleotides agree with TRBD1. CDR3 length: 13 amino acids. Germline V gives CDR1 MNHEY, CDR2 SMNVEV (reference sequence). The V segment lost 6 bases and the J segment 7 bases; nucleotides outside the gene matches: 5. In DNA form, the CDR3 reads TGTGCCAGCAGCGGACAGGGCTGGCAGCCCCAGCATTTT. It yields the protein CASSGQGWQPQHF.

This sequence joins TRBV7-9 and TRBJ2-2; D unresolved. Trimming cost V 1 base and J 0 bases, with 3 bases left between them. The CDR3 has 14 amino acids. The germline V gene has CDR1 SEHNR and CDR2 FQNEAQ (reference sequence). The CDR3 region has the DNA TGTGCCAGCAGCTTAGAGACGAACACCGGGGAGCTGTTTTTT. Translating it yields CASSLETNTGELFF.

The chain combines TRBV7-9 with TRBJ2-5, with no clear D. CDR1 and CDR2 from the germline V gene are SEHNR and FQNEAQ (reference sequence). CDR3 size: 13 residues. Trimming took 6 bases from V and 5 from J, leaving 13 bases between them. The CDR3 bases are TGTGCCAGCAGTACGACACTTTCTGAGACCCAGTACTTC. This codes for CASSTTLSETQYF.

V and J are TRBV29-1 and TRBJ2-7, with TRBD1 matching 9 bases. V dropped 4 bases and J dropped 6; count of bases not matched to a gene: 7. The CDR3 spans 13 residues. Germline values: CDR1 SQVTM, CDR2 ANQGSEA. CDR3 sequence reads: CSVGDREDGEQYF. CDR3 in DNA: TGCAGCGTTGGGGACAGGGAAGACGGCGAGCAGTACTTC.

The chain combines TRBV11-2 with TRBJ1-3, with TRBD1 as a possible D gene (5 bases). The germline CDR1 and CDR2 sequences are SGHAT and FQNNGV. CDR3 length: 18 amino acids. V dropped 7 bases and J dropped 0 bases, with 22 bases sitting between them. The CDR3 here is CASTPTDLDIVSGNTIYF. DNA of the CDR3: TGTGCCAGCACCCCTACAGACTTGGACATTGTCTCTGGAAACACCATATATTTT.

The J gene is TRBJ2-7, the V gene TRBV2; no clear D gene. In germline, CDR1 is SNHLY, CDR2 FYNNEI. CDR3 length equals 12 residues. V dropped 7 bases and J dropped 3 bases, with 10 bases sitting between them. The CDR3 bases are TGTGCCAGCACTGAGCTAGTCTACGAGCAGTACTTC. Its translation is CASTELVYEQYF.

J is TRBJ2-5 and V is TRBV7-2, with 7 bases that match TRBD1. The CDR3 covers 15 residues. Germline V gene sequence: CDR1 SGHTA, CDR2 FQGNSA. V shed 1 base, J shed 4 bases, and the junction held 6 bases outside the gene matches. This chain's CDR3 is CASSLVGGAGETQYF. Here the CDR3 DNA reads TGTGCCAGCAGCTTAGTAGGGGGCGCGGGAGAGACCCAGTACTTC.